This T cell receptor (beta chain) derives from a study of T cell responses to AZD1222 COVID-19 vaccine. As for the study in general: Second-dose schedules of about 4 or about 12 weeks were combined. Study-wide points: Following two doses of AZD1222, Spike-specific TCR breadth and depth rose. Within unmutated variant regions lay the reported targets of nearly half of spike-specific TCRs. White British donors predominated, females outnumbered males, and clonal diversity was possibly underestimated.

The protocol was immunoSEQ multiplex PCR, while the TCRdb copy is restricted to in-frame clones and leaves out a portion. The sample includes 85,000 or so clones, more than 80% of them seen just once. Remarks on this clone: Its matching antigen is unknown.

The CDR3 contains 14 residues. Germline V gene lookup returns CDR1 GTSNPN and CDR2 SVGIG (reference sequence). Trimming shortened V by 3 bases and J by 0 bases, and 12 bases separated the two germline ends. This material consisted of peripheral blood, taken on day 0 of AZD1222 vaccination. The sequence derives from an adult in good health. The chain is built from TRBV30 and TRBJ2-7, with unresolved D. This chain's CDR3 is CAWRGRSSSYEQYF. Here the CDR3 DNA reads TGTGCCTGGAGAGGGCGGAGTAGCTCCTACGAGCAGTACTTC. Full variable domain (outside the CDR3, taken from reference TRBV30 and TRBJ2-7): SQTIHQWPATLVQPVGSPLSLECTVEGTSNPNLYWYRQAAGRGLQLLFYSVGIGQISSEVPQNLSASRPQDRQFILSSKKLLLSDSGFYLCAWRGRSSSYEQYFGPGTRLTVT.